The entry below describes one T cell receptor (beta chain). Genomic DNA came from blood conventional CD4+ T cells gated CD25-low CD127-high. This entry is derived from a study of regulatory and conventional T cells in RAG deficiency. J was trimmed by 6 bases and V by 7 bases; bases with no gene match: 6. Germline V gives CDR1 SNHLY, CDR2 FYNNEI. The CDR3 is 14 residues long. Produced via immunoSEQ multiplex PCR; TCRdb's table is partial and in-frame only. Counted here are some 31,000 clones, about 96% occurring once; the ten biggest clones make up 0.15% to 0.2%. The data were also submitted as part of a second study, on regulatory T cells. From that study: Primers: 52 TRBV forward and 13 TRBJ reverse.

The TCR comes from a human donor in good health. This chain uses TRBV2 with TRBJ2-1; 10 nucleotides line up with TRBD1. Sequenced input: CD25- CD4+ T cells sorted from blood. For the CDR3, the DNA is TGTGCCAGCAACCCCGGGACAGGGGTCAATGAGCAGTTCTTC. Translation: CASNPGTGVNEQFF.